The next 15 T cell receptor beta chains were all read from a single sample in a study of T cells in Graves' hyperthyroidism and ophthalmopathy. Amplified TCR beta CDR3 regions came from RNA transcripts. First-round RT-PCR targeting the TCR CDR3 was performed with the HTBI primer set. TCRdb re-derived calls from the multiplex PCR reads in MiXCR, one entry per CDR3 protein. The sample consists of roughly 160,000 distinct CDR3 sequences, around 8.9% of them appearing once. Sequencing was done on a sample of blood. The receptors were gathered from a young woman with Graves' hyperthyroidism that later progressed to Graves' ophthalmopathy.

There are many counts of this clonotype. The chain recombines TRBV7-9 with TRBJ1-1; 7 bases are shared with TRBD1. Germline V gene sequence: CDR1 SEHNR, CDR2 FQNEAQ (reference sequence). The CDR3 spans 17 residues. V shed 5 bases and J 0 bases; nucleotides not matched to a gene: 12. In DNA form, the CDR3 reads TGTGCCAGCAGCCCCCGATTAACAGGGGTTATGAACACTGAAGCTTTCTTT. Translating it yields CASSPRLTGVMNTEAFF. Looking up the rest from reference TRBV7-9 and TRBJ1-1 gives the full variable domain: DTGVSQNPRHKITKRGQNVTFRCDPISEHNRLYWYRQTLGQGPEFLTYFQNEAQLEKSRLLSDRFSAERPKGSFSTLEIQRTEQGDSAMYLCASSPRLTGVMNTEAFFGQGTRLTVV.

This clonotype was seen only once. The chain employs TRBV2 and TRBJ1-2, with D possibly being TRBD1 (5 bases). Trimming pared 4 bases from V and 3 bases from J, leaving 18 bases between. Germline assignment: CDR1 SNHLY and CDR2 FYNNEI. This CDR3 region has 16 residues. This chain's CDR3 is CASSVWAGSGYYGYTF. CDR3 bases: TGTGCCAGCAGTGTTTGGGCAGGGTCCGGCTACTATGGCTACACCTTC.

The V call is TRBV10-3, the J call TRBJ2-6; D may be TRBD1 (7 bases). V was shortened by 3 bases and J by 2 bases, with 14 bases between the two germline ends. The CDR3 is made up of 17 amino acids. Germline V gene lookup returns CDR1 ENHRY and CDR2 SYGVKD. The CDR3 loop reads CAISDVGRGAGANVLTF. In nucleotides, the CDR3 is TGTGCCATCAGTGATGTGGGCAGGGGGGCTGGGGCCAACGTCCTGACTTTC.

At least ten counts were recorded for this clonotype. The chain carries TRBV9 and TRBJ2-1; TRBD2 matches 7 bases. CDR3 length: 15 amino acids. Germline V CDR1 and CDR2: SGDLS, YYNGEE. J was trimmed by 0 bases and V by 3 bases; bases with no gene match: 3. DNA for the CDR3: TGTGCCAGCAGCGAAGCTAGCGGCTCCTACAATGAGCAGTTCTTC. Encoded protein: CASSEASGSYNEQFF. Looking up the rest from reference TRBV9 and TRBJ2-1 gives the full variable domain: DSGVTQTPKHLITATGQRVTLRCSPRSGDLSVYWYQQSLDQGLQFLIQYYNGEERAKGNILERFSAQQFPDLHSELNLSSLELGDSALYFCASSEASGSYNEQFFGPGTRLTVL.

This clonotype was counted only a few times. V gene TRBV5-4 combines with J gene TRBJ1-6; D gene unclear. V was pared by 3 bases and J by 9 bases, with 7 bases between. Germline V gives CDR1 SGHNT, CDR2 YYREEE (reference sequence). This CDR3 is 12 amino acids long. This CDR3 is CASSSSGSPLHF. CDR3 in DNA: TGTGCCAGCAGCTCGTCCGGTTCACCCCTCCACTTT.

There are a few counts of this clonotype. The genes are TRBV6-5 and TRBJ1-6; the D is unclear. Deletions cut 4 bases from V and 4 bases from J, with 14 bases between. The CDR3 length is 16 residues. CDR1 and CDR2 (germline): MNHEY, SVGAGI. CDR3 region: CASSSREAFYNSPLHF. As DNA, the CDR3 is TGTGCCAGCAGTTCCCGGGAGGCCTTTTATAATTCACCCCTCCACTTT.

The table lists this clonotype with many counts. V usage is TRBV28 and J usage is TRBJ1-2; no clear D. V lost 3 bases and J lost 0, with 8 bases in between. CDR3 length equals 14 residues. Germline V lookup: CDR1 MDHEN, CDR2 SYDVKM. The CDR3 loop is CASSFDTTNYGYTF. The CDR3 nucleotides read TGTGCCAGCAGTTTTGACACAACTAACTATGGCTACACCTTC.

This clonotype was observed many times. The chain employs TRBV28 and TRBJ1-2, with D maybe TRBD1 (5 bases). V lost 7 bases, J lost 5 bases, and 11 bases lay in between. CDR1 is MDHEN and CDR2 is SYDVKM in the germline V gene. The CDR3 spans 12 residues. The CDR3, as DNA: TGTGCCAGCACCGGGACGGAGTATGGCTACACCTTC. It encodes CASTGTEYGYTF.

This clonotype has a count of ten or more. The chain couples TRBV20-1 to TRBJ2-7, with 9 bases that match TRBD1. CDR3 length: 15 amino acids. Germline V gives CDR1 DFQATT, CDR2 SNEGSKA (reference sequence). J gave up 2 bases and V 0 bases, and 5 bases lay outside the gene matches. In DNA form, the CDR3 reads TGCAGTGCTAGAGAGAGGACAGGGGCCCCCTACGAGCAGTACTTC. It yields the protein CSARERTGAPYEQYF.

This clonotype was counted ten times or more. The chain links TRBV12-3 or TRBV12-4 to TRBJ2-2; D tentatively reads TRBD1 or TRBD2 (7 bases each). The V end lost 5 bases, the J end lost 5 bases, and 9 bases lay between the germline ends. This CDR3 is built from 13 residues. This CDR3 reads CASSQGGTGELFF. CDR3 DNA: TGTGCCAGCAGTCAGGGGGGGACCGGGGAGCTGTTTTTT.

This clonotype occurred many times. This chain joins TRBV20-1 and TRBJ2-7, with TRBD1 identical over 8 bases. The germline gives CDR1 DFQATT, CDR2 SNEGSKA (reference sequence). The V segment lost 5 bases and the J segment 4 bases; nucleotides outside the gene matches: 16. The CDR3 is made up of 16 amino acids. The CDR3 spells CSAVNFRDRSLYEQYF. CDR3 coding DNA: TGCAGTGCTGTGAACTTCCGGGACAGGAGTTTGTACGAGCAGTACTTC.

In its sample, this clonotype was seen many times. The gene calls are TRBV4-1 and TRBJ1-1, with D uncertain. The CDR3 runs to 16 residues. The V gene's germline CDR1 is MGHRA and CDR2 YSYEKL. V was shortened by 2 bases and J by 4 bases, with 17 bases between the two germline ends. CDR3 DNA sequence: TGCGCCAGCAGCCAACTAGTACTGGGCTGGGGCACTGAAGCTTTCTTT. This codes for CASSQLVLGWGTEAFF.

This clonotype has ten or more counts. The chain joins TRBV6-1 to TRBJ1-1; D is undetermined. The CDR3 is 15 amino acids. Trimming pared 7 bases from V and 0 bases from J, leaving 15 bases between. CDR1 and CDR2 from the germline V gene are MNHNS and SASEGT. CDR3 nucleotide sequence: TGTGCCAGCACCCCGAAGGGAGAGATGAACACTGAAGCTTTCTTT. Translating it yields CASTPKGEMNTEAFF.

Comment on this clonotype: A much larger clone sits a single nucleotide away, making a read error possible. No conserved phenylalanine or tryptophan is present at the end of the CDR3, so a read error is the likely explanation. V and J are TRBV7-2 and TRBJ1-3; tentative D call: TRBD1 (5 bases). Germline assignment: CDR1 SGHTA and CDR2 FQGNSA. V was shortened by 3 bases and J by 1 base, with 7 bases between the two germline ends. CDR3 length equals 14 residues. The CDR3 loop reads CASSFRDSGNTIYL. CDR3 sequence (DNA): TGTGCCAGCAGCTTCAGGGATTCTGGAAACACCATATATCTT.

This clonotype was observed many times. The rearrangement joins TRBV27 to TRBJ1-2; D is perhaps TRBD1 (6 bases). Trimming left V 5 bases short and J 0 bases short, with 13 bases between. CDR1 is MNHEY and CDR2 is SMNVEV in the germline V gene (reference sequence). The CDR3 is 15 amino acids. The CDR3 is CASSPDRTANYGYTF. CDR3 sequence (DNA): TGTGCCAGCAGTCCCGACAGGACAGCTAACTATGGCTACACCTTC.